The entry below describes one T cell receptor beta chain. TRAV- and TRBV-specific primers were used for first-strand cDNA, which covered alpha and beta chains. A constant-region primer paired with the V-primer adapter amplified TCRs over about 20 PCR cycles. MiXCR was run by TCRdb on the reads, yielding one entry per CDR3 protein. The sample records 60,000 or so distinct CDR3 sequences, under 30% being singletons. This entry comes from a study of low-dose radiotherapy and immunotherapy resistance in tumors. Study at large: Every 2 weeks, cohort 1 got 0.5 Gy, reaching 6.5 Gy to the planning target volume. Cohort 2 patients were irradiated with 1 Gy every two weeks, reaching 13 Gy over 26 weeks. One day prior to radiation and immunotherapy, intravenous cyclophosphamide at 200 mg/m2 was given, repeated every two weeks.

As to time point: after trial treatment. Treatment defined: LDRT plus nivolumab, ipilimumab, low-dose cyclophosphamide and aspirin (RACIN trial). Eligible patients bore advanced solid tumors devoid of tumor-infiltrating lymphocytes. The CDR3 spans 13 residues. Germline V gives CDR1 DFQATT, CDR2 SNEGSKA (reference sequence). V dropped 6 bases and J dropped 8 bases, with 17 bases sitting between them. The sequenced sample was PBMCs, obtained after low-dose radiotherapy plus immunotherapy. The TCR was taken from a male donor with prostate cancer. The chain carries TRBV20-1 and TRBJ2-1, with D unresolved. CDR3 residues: CSARKVRVDEQFF. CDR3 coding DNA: TGCAGTGCCCGGAAGGTCCGCGTCGATGAGCAGTTCTTC.